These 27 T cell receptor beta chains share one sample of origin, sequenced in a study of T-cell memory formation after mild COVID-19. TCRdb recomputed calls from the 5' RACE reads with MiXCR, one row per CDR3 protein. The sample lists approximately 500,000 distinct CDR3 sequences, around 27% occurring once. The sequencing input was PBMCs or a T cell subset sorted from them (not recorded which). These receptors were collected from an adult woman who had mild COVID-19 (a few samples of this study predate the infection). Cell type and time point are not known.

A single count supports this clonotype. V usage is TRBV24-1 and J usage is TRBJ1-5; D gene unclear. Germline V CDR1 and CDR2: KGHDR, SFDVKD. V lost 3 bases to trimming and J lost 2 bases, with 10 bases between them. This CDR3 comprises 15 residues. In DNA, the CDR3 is TGTGCCACCAGTGATCATAGAGGAGGCAATCAGCCCCAGCATTTT. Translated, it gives CATSDHRGGNQPQHF.

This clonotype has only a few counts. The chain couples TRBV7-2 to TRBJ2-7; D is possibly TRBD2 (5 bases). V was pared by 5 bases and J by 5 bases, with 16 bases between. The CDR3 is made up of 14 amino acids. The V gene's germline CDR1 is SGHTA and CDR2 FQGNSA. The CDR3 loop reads CASSPVDPRDEQYF. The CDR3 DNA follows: TGTGCCAGCAGCCCAGTCGACCCGAGGGACGAGCAGTACTTC. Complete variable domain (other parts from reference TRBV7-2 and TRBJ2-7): GAGVSQSPSNKVTEKGKDVELRCDPISGHTALYWYRQSLGQGLEFLIYFQGNSAPDKSGLPSDRFSAERTGGSVSTLTIQRTQQEDSAVYLCASSPVDPRDEQYFGPGTRLTVT.

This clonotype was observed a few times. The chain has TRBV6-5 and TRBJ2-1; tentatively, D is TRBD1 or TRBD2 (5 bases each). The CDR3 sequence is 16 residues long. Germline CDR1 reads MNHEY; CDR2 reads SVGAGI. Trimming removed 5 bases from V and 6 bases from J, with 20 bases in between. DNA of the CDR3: TGTGCCAGCAGTATACGACGGGGCCCCCGGGTCAATGAGCAGTTCTTC. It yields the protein CASSIRRGPRVNEQFF.

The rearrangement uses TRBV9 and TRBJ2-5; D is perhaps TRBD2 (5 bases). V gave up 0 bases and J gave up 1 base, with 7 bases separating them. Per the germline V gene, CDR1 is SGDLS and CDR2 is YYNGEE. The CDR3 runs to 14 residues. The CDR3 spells CASSVDLAQETQYF. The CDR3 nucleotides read TGTGCCAGCAGCGTAGACCTAGCCCAAGAGACCCAGTACTTC. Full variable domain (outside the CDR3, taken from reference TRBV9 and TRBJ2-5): DSGVTQTPKHLITATGQRVTLRCSPRSGDLSVYWYQQSLDQGLQFLIQYYNGEERAKGNILERFSAQQFPDLHSELNLSSLELGDSALYFCASSVDLAQETQYFGPGTRLLVL.

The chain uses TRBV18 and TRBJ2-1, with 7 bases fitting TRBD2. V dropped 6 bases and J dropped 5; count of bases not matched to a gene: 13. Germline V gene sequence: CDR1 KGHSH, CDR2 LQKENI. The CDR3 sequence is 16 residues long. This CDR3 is CASSHGEGGPHNEQFF. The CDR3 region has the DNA TGTGCCAGCTCGCACGGTGAGGGAGGGCCCCACAATGAGCAGTTCTTC.

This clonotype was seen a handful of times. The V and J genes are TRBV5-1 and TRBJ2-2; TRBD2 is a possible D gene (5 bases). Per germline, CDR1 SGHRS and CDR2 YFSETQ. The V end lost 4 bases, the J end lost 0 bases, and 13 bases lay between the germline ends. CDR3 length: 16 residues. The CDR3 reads CASSPQWESNTGELFF. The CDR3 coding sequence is TGCGCCAGCAGCCCCCAATGGGAGTCGAACACCGGGGAGCTGTTTTTT.

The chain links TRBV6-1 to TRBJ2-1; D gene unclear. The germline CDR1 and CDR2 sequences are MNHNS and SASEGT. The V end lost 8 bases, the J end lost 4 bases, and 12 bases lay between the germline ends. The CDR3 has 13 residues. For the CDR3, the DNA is TGTGCCAGCGCCGCCGCGGAGTACAATGAGCAGTTCTTC. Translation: CASAAAEYNEQFF.

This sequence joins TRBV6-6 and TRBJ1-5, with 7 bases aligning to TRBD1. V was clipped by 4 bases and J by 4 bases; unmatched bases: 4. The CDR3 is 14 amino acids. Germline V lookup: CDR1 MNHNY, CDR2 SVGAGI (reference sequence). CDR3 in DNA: TGTGCCAGCAGTTCCCAGGGGGGGAATCAGCCCCAGCATTTT. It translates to CASSSQGGNQPQHF.

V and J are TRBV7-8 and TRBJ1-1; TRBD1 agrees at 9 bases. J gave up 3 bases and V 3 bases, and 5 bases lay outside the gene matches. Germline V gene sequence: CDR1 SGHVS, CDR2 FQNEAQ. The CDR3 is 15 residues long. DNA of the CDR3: TGTGCCAGCAGCTTTATCACAGGGGGCCACACTGAAGCTTTCTTT. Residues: CASSFITGGHTEAFF.

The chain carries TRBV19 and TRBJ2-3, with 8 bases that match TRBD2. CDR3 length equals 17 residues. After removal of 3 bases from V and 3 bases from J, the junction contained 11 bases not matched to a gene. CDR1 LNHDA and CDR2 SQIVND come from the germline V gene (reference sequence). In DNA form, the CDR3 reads TGTGCCAGTAGTATGATTGGGGGGAGCGGGAGAACAGATACGCAGTATTTT. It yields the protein CASSMIGGSGRTDTQYF.

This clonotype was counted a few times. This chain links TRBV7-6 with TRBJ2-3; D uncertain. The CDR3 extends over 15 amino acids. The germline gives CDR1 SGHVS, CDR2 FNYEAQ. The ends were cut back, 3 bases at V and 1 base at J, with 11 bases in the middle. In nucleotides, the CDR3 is TGTGCCAGCAGCTTCGAGTATTCCCGCACAGATACGCAGTATTTT. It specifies CASSFEYSRTDTQYF.

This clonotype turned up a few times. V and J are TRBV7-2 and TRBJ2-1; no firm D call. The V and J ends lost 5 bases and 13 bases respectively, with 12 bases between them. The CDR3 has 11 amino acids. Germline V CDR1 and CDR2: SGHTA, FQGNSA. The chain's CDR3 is CASSPGTDQFF. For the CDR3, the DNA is TGTGCCAGCAGCCCTGGAACGGACCAGTTCTTC.

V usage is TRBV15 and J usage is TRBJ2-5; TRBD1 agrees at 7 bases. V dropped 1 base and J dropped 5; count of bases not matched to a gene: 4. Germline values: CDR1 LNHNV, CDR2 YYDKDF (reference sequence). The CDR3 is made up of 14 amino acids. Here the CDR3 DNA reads TGTGCCACCAGCAGAGCAACAGGGGCGGAGACCCAGTACTTC. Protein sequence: CATSRATGAETQYF.

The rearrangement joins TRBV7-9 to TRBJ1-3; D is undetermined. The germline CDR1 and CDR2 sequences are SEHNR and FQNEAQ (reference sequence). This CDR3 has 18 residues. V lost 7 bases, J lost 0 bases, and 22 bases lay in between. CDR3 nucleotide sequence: TGTGCCAGCACCCTCGGAGGCGTCCTCAAAAACTCTGGAAACACCATATATTTT. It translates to CASTLGGVLKNSGNTIYF.

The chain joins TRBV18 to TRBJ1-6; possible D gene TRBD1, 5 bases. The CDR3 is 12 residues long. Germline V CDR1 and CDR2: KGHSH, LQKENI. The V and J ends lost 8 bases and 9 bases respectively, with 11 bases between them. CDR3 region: CASRGTGSPLHF. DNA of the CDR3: TGTGCCAGCAGGGGTACCGGTTCACCCCTCCACTTT. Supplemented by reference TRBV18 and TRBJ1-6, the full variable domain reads NAGVMQNPRHLVRRRGQEARLRCSPMKGHSHVYWYRQLPEEGLKFMVYLQKENIIDESGMPKERFSAEFPKEGPSILRIQQVVRGDSAAYFCASRGTGSPLHFGNGTRLTVT.

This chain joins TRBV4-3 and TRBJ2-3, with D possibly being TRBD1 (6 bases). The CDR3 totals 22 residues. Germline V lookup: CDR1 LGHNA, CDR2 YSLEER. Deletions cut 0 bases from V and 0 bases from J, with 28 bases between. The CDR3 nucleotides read TGCGCCAGCAGCCAAGATCGTCGGGACATCGGAAAGTTCTGGACTAGCACAGATACGCAGTATTTT. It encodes CASSQDRRDIGKFWTSTDTQYF.

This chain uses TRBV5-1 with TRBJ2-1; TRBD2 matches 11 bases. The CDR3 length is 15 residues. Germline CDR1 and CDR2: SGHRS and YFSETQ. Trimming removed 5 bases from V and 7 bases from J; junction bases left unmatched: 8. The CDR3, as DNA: TGCGCCAGCAGTGGGGCTAGCGGGAGGACAAATGAGCAGTTCTTC. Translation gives CASSGASGRTNEQFF.

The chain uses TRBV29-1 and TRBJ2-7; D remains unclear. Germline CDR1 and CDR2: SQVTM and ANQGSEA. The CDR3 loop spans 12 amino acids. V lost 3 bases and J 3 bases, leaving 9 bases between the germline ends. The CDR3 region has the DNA TGCAGCGTTGATCCCGGAAACTACGAGCAGTACTTC. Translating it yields CSVDPGNYEQYF.

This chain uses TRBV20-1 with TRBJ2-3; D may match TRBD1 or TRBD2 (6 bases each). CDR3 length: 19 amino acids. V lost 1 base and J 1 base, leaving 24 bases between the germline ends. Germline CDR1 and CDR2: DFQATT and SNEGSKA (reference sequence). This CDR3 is CSARGGGGESAYRTDTQYF. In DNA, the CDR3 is TGCAGTGCTAGAGGCGGAGGGGGAGAGTCGGCCTATCGCACAGATACGCAGTATTTT.

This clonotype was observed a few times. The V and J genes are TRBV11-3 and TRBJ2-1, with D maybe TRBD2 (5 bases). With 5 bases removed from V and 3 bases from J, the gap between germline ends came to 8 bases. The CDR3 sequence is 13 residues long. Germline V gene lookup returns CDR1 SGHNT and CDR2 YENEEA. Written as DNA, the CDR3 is TGTGCCAGCAGCCGCGAGGGCTACAATGAGCAGTTCTTC. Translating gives CASSREGYNEQFF.

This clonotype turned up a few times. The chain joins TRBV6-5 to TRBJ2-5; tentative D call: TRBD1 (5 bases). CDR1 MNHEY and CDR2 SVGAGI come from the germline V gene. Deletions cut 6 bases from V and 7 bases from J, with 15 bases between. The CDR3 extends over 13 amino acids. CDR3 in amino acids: CASRKDTAGTQYF. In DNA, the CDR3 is TGTGCCAGCAGGAAGGACACCGCCGGGACCCAGTACTTC.

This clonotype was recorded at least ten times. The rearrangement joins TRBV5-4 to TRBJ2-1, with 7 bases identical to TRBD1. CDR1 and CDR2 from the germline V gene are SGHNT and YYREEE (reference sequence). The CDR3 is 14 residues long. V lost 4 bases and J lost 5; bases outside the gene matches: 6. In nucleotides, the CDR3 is TGTGCCAGCAGCCCAAAGGGGGCTGACAATGAGCAGTTCTTC. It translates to CASSPKGADNEQFF.

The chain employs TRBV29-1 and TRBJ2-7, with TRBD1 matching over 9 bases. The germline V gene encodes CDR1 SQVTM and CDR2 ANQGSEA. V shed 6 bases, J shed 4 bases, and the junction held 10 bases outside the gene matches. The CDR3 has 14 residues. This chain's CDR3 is CSVGATGGGYEQYF. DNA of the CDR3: TGCAGCGTGGGGGCTACAGGGGGCGGGTACGAGCAGTACTTC.

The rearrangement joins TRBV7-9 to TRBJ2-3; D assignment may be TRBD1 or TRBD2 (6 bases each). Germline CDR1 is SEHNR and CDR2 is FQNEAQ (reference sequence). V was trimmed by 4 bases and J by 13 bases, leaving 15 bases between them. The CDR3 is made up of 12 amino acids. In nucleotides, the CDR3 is TGTGCCAGCAGCTACCCTGCGGAGGGGGAGTATTTT. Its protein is CASSYPAEGEYF.

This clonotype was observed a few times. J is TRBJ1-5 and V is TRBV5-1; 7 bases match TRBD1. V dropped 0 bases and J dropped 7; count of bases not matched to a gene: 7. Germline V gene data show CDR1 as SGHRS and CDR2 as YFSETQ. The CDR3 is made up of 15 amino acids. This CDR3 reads CASSLAGQGGQPQHF. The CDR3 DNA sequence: TGCGCCAGCAGCTTGGCCGGGCAGGGGGGCCAGCCCCAGCATTTT.

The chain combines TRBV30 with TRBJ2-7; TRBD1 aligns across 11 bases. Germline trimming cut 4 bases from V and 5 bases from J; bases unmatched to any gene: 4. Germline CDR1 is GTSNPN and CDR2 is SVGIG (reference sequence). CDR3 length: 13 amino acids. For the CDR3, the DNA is TGTGCCTGGAAGTGGACAGGGGGCAACGAGCAGTACTTC. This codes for CAWKWTGGNEQYF.

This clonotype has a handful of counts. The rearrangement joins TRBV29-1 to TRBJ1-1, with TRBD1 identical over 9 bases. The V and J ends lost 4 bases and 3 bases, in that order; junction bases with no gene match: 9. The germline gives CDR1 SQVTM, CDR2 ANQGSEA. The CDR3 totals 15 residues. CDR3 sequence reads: CSVGALGQGHTEAFF. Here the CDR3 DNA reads TGCAGCGTTGGGGCCTTAGGACAGGGGCACACTGAAGCTTTCTTT.